This T cell receptor (beta chain) derives from a study of vaccination effects on CD4 cells after COVID-19. Looking at the study overall: Expansion of antigen-specific CD4+ T cells with viral peptide pools was carried out by the ViraFEST assay before sequencing. Wells each received around 2.2 million PBMC, cultured with about 10 IU/ml IL-2 and about 10 ug/ml peptides.

The authors isolated CD4+ T cells after 9 to 10 days of culture. Participants got two doses of BNT162b2 or mRNA-1273 vaccine. No vaccinee had earlier SARS-CoV-2 infection, and nucleocapsid antibodies were negative. Profiled with immunoSEQ multiplex PCR; TCRdb holds only in-frame clones, not every one. Altogether approximately 61,000 clones are present, 78% being singletons, with the ten largest covering 4.3%. Of note for this clone: Its antigen is unidentified.

This CDR3 has 14 residues. From germline, CDR1 is SNHLY and CDR2 FYNNEI. V dropped 7 bases and J dropped 0; count of bases not matched to a gene: 5. Points from the study as a whole: Marked contraction was observed in infection-induced and vaccine-induced clones late after vaccination.

This rearrangement joins TRBV2 to TRBJ2-5; 7 bases fit TRBD1. The clonotype originates from a human donor who received a COVID-19 vaccine. Sequenced here: CD4+ T cells from PBMCs cultured without peptide, sampled after COVID-19 vaccination. CDR3 sequence (DNA): TGTGCCAGCAACCGGGACAGTAACCAAGAGACCCAGTACTTC. Residues: CASNRDSNQETQYF.